This T cell receptor (beta chain) was obtained from a study of cytomegalovirus exposure and HLA in healthy donors. Study-wide results and limits: Most subjects' HLA-A and HLA-B alleles were reportedly predicted from TCR beta sequences. In a later analysis, HLA-associated beta chains showed higher expansion and lower generation probabilities than comparable chains. Some public TCRs appeared in many individuals, while most sequences were rare. In a later analysis, TCR beta V- and J-gene trimming was associated with a missense DCLRE1C variant.

The CDR3 sequence is 14 residues long. With V trimmed by 7 bases and J by 6 bases, 8 bases remained unmatched. The germline V gene encodes CDR1 MNHEY and CDR2 SMNVEV (reference sequence). The primer mix had 60 Vbeta and 13 Jbeta primers. Profiling relied on immunoSEQ multiplex PCR, and the TCRdb table lists in-frame clones only, not all of them. This table holds over 95,000 clones, 67% found once. In regard to this clone: Its specificity is unknown.

J is TRBJ2-3 and V is TRBV27; 9 bases match TRBD1. Sequenced material: PBMCs. This sequence was found in a man younger than 35 in good health and CMV-seropositive. DNA of the CDR3: TGTGCCAGCACCTTGGGGGGGACAGGGGATACGCAGTATTTT. Its translation is CASTLGGTGDTQYF.